A selection of T cell receptor beta chains follows, all from one sample in a study of cytomegalovirus exposure and HLA in healthy donors. TCRdb's table, derived via immunoSEQ multiplex PCR, lists solely in-frame clones and lacks some. The sample lists roughly 190,000 clones, just under 75% occurring once. The material sequenced was PBMCs. The receptors were gathered from a man aged 30 to 39 in good health and CMV-seropositive. CDR3s include the opening cysteine and the closing phenylalanine or tryptophan. Each record gives: D gene, V gene, clone size, J gene, CDR3 protein, CDR3 DNA. A D gene is named only where the DNA matches it firmly. Clone size appears in some rows only: once, few, many, or a class for an expanded clone.

NA	TRBV20-1	NA	TRBJ1-2	CSVPYGYTF	TGCAGTGTCCCTTATGGCTACACCTTC
NA	TRBV27	NA	TRBJ1-2	CASSPQGYGYTF	TGTGCCAGCAGTCCGCAGGGCTATGGCTACACCTTC
TRBD2	TRBV5-4	NA	TRBJ2-3	CASFPGGLTDTQYF	TGTGCCAGCTTCCCGGGGGGGCTCACAGATACGCAGTATTTT
NA	TRBV7-9	NA	TRBJ2-1	CSSSQYNEQFF	TGTTCCAGCAGCCAATACAATGAGCAGTTCTTC
TRBD2	TRBV12-5	NA	TRBJ2-7	CASGRSGTGEQYF	TGTGCTAGTGGCCGCAGCGGGACTGGCGAGCAGTACTTC
TRBD1	TRBV14	NA	TRBJ1-2	CASSPSQGAWGYTF	TGTGCCAGCAGCCCATCACAGGGGGCATGGGGCTACACCTTC
NA	TRBV7-2	NA	TRBJ2-2	CASSLAGRPGELFF	TGTGCCAGCAGCTTAGCGGGGAGGCCCGGGGAGCTGTTTTTT
TRBD2	TRBV7-9	NA	TRBJ2-5	CASSPIAGGPETQYF	TGTGCCAGCAGCCCCATAGCGGGAGGGCCAGAGACCCAGTACTTC
NA	TRBV7-9	NA	TRBJ1-1	CASSSGTWSLNTEAFF	TGTGCCAGCAGCAGCGGGACTTGGAGTTTGAACACTGAAGCTTTCTTT
TRBD2	TRBV4-2	NA	TRBJ2-5	CASSQESGRARMETQYF	TGTGCCAGCAGCCAAGAAAGTGGGAGGGCCAGGATGGAGACCCAGTACTTC
TRBD2	TRBV9	few	TRBJ2-2	CASSPRGVAGDTGELFF	TGTGCCAGCAGCCCCCGAGGGGTAGCGGGAGACACCGGGGAGCTGTTTTTT
NA	TRBV10-3	NA	TRBJ2-1	CAIRKQQGGGSSRSYNEQFF	TGTGCCATCAGAAAACAACAGGGGGGGGGTAGCAGTCGCTCCTACAATGAGCAGTTCTTC
NA	TRBV7-3	NA	TRBJ2-2	CASSFTGSVPGELFF	TGTGCCAGCAGCTTCACCGGGAGCGTCCCCGGGGAGCTGTTTTTT
NA	TRBV11-2	NA	TRBJ1-1	CASSTQQGTEAFF	TGTGCCAGCAGCACCCAACAGGGAACTGAAGCTTTCTTT
TRBD1	TRBV6-5	once	TRBJ1-1	CASSYSTGGSTEAFF	TGTGCCAGCAGTTACTCGACAGGGGGAAGCACTGAAGCTTTCTTT
TRBD1	TRBV2	NA	TRBJ1-2	CARPRDSYGYTF	TGTGCCAGGCCCCGGGACAGCTATGGCTACACCTTC
TRBD1	TRBV30	NA	TRBJ2-1	CAWSVGGRTGGGEQFF	TGTGCCTGGAGTGTAGGAGGCAGGACAGGGGGCGGGGAGCAGTTCTTC
TRBD2	TRBV5-4	NA	TRBJ2-7	CASSLLGLASQEQYF	TGTGCCAGCAGCTTGCTTGGACTAGCGTCTCAAGAGCAGTACTTC
NA	TRBV7-2	once	TRBJ2-6	CASSLNRANVLTF	TGTGCCAGCAGCTTGAACAGGGCCAACGTCCTGACTTTC
TRBD1	TRBV12-5	NA	TRBJ2-5	CASGVGQPGLRSQYF	TGTGCTAGTGGGGTGGGACAGCCGGGTCTACGTTCCCAGTACTTC
TRBD1	TRBV6-5	NA	TRBJ1-5	CASSEDRVNQPQHF	TGTGCCAGCAGTGAGGACAGGGTCAATCAGCCCCAGCATTTT
TRBD1	TRBV7-9	once	TRBJ2-7	CASSANRQGAEQYF	TGTGCCAGCAGCGCGAACCGACAGGGGGCCGAGCAGTACTTC
NA	TRBV4-1	NA	TRBJ2-2	CASSFADGREGATGELFF	TGCGCCAGCAGCTTCGCAGACGGTAGGGAAGGGGCCACCGGGGAGCTGTTTTTT
NA	TRBV6-6	NA	TRBJ1-2	CASSPVGPYGYTF	TGTGCCAGCAGTCCGGTGGGGCCTTATGGCTACACCTTC
TRBD2	TRBV2	NA	TRBJ2-3	CASSPSGTSGRDTQYF	TGTGCCAGCAGTCCCTCCGGGACTAGCGGACGAGATACGCAGTATTTT
NA	TRBV30	NA	TRBJ2-7	CAWRPRRDSEQYF	TGTGCCTGGAGGCCCCGCAGGGATAGCGAGCAGTACTTC